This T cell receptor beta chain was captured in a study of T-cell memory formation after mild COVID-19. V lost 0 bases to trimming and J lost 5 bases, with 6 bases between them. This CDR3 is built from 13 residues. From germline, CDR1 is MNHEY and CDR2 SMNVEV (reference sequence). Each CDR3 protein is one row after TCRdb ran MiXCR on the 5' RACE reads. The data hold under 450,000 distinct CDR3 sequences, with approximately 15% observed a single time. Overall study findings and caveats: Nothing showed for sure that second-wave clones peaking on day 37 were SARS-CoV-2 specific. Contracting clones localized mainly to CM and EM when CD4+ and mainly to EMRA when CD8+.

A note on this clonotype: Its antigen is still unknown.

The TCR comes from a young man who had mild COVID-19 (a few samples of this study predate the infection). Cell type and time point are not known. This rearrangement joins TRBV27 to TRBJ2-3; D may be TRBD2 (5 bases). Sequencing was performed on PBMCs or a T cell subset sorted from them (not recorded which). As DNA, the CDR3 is TGTGCCAGCAGTTTATCCGGGGTAGATACGCAGTATTTT. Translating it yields CASSLSGVDTQYF.